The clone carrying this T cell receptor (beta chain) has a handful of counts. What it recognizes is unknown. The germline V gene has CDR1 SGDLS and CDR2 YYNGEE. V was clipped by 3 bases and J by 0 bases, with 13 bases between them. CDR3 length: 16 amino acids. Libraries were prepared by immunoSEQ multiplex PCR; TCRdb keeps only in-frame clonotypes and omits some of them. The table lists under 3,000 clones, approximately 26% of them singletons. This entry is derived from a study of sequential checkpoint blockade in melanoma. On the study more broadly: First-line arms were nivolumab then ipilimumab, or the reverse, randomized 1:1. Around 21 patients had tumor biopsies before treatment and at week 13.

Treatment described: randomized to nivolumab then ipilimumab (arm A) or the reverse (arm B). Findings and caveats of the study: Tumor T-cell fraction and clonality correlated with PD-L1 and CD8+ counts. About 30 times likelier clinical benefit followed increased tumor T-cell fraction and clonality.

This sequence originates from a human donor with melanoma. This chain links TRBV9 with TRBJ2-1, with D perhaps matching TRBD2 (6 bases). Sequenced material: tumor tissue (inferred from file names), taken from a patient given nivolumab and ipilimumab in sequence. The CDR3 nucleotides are TGTGCCAGCAGCGGAGGTAGCGGACCCTCCTACAATGAGCAGTTCTTC. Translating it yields CASSGGSGPSYNEQFF.